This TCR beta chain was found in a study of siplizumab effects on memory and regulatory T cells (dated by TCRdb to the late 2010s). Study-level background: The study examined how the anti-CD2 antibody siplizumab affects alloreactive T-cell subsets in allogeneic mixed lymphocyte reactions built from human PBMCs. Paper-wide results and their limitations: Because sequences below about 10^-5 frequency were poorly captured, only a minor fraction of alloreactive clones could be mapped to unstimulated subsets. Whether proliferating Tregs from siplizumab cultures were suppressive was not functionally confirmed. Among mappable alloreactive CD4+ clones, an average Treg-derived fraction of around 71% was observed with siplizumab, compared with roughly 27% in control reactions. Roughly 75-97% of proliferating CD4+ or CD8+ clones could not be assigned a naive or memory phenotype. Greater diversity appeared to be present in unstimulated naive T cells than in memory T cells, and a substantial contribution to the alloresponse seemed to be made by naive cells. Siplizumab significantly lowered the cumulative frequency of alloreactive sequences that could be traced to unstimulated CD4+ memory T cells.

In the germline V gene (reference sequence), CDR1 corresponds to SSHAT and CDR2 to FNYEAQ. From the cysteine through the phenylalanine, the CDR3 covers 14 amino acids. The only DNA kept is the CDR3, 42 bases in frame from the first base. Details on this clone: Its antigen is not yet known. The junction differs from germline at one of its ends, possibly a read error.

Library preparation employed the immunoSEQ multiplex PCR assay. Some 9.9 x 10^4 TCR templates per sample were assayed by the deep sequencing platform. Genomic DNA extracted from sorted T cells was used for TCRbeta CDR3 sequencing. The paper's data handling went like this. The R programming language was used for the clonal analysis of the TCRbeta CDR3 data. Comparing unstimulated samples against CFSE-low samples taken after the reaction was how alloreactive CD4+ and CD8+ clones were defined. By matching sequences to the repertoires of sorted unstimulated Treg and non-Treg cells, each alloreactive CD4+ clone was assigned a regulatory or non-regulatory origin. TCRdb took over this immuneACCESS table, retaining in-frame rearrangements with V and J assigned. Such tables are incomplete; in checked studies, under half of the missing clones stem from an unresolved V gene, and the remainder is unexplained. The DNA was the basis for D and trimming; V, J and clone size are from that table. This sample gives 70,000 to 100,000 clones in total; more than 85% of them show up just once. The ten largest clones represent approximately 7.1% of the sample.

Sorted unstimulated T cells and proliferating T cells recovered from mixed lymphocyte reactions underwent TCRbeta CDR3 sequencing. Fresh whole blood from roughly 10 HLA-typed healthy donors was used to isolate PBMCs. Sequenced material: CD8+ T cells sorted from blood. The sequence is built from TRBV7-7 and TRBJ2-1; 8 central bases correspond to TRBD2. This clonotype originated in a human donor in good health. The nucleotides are TGTGCTAGCAGCTTAGATCGGGGGGGGAATGAGCAGTTCTTC. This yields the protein CASSLDRGGNEQFF.